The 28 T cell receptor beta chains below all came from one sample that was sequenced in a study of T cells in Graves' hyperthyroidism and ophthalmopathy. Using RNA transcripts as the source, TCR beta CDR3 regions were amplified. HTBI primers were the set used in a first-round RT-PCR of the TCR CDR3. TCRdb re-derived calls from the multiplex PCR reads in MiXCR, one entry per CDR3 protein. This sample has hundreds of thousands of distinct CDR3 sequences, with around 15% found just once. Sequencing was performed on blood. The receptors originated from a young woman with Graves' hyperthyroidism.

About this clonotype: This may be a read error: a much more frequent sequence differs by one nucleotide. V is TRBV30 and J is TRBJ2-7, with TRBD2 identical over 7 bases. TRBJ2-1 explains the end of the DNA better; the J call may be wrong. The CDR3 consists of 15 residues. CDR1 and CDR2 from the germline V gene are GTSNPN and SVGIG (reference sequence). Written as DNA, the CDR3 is TGTGCCTGGAGTGTCGGGGCTAGCGGCTCCTACGAGCAGTTCTTC. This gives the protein CAWSVGASGSYEQFF.

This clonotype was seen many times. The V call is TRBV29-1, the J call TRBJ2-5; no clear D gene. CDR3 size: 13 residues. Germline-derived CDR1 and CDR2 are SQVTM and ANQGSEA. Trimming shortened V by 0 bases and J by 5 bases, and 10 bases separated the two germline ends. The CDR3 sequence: CSVEDAVGETQYF. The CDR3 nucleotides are TGCAGCGTTGAAGATGCGGTGGGGGAGACCCAGTACTTC.

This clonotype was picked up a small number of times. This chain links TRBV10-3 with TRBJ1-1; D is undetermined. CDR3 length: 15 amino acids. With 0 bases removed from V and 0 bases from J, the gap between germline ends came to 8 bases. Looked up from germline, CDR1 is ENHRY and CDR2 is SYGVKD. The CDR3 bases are TGTGCCATCAGTGAGTCAGGGAGCTTGAACACTGAAGCTTTCTTT. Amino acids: CAISESGSLNTEAFF.

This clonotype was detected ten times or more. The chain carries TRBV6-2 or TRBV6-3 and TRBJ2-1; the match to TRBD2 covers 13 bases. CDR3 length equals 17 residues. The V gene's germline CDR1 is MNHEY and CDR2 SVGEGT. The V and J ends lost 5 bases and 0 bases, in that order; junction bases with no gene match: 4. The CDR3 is CASSRTSGSLSYNEQFF. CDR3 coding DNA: TGTGCCAGCAGTCGGACTAGCGGGAGCCTCTCCTACAATGAGCAGTTCTTC.

CDR3 DNA: TGTGCCACCAGTGATTTGCCCGGCATATCAGATACGCAGTATTTT. It is translated as CATSDLPGISDTQYF. The V gene is TRBV24-1, the J gene TRBJ2-3, with unresolved D. CDR1 is KGHDR, CDR2 SFDVKD, per germline. The CDR3 contains 15 residues. V gave up 0 bases and J gave up 4 bases, with 10 bases separating them.

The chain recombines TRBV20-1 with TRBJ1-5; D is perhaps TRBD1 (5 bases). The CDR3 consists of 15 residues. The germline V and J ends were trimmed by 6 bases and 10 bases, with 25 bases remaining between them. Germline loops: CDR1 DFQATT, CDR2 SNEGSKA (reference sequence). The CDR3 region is CSALRSDTEWAPQHF. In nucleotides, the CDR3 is TGCAGTGCCCTAAGGTCGGACACCGAGTGGGCCCCCCAGCATTTT.

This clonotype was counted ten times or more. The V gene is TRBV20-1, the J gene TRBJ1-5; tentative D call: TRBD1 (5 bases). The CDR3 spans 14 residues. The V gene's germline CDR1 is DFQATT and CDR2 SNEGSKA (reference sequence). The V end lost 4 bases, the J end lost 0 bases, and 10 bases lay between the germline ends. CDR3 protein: CSAKGENSNQPQHF. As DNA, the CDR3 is TGCAGTGCTAAAGGGGAGAATAGCAATCAGCCCCAGCATTTT.

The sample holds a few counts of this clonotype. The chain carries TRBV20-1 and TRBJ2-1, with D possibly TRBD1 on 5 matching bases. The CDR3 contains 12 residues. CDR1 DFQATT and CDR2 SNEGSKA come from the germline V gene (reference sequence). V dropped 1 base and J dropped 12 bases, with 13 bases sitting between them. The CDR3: CSARGGWNRQFF. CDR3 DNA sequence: TGCAGTGCTAGAGGGGGCTGGAACCGGCAGTTCTTC.

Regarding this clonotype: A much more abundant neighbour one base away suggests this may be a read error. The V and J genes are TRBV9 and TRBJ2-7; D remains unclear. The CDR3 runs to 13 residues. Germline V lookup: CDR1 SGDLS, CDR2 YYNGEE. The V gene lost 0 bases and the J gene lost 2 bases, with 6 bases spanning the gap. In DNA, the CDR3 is TGTGCCAGCAGCGTAGGGGAAGCCTACGAGCAGTACTTC. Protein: CASSVGEAYEQYF.

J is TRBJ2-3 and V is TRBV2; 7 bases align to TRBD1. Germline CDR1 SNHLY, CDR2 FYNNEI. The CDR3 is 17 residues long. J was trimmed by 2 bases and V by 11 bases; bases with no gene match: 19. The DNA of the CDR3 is TGTGCCGCTGACGGGACAGCTACAGGCAAGAACACAGATACGCAGTATTTT. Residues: CAADGTATGKNTDTQYF.

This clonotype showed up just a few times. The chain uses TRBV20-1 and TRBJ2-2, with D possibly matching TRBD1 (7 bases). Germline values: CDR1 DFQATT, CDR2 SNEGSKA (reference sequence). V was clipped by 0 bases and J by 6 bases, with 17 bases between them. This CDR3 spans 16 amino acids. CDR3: CSARDPAAGGSGELFF. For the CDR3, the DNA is TGCAGTGCTAGAGATCCCGCGGCAGGGGGGTCCGGGGAGCTGTTTTTT.

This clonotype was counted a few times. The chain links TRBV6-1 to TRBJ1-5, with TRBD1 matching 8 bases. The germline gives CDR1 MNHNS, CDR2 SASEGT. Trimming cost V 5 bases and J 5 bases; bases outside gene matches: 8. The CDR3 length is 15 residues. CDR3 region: CASSRTGSGHQPQHF. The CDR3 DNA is TGTGCCAGCAGTCGGACAGGGTCGGGACATCAGCCCCAGCATTTT.

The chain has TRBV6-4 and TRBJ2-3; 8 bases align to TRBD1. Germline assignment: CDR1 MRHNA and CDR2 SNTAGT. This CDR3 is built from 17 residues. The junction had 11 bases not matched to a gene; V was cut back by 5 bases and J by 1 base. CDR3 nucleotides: TGTGCCAGCAGTCAATTTCCCGGGACAGGCGGCACAGATACGCAGTATTTT. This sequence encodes CASSQFPGTGGTDTQYF.

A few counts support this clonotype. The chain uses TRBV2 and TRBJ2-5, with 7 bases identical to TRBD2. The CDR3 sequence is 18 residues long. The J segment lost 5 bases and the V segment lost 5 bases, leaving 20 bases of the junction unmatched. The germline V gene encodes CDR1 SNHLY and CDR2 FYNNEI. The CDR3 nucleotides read TGTGCCAGCAGTAATTCACCGGGACTACCAAAAAGCTCGGAGACCCAGTACTTC. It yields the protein CASSNSPGLPKSSETQYF.

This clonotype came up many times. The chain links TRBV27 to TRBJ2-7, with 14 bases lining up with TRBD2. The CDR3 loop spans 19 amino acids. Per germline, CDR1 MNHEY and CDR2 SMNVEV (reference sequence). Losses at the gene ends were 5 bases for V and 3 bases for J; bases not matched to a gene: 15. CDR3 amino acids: CASSPRPGLAGERIYEQYF. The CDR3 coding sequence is TGTGCCAGCAGTCCCCGTCCGGGACTAGCGGGAGAGAGGATCTACGAGCAGTACTTC.

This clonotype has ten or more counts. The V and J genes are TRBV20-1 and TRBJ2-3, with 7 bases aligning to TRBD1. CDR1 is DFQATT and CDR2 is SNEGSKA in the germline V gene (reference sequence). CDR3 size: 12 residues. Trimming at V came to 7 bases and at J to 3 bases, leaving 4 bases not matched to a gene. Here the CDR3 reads CSVQGKTDTQYF. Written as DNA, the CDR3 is TGCAGTGTACAGGGGAAGACAGATACGCAGTATTTT.

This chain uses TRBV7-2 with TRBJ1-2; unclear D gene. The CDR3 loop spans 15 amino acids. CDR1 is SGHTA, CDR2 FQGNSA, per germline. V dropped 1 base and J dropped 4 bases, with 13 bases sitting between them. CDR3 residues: CASSLGPLAPYGYTF. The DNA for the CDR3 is TGTGCCAGCAGCTTAGGTCCACTAGCCCCCTATGGCTACACCTTC.

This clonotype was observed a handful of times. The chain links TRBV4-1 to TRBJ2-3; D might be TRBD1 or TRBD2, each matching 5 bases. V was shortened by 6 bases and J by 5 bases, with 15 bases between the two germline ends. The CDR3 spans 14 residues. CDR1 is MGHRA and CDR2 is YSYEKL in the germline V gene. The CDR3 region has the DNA TGCGCCAGCAGGACCCCGGGACGTAAAGATACGCAGTATTTT. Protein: CASRTPGRKDTQYF.

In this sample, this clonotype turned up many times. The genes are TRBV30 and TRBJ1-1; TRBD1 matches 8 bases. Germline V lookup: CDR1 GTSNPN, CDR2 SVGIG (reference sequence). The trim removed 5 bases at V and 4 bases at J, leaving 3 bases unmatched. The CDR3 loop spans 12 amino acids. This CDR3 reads CAWGQGATEAFF. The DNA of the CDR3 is TGTGCCTGGGGACAGGGCGCCACTGAAGCTTTCTTT.

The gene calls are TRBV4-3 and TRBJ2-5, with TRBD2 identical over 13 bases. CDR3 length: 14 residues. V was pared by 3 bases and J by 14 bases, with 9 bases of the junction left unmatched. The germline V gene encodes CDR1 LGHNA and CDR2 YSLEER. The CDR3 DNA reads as TGCGCCAGCAGCCAGTTGGGGACTAGCGGGGTCCTATACTTC. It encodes CASSQLGTSGVLYF.

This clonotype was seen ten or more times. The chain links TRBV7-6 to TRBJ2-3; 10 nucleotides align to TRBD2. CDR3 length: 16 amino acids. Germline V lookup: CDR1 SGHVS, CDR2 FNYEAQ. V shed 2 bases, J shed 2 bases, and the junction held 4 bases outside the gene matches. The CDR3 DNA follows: TGTGCCAGCAGCTTAAGAAGCGGGAGGGTCACAGATACGCAGTATTTT. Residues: CASSLRSGRVTDTQYF. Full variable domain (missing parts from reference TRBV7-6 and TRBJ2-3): GAGVSQSPRYKVTKRGQDVALRCDPISGHVSLYWYRQALGQGPEFLTYFNYEAQQDKSGLPNDRFSAERPEGSISTLTIQRTEQRDSAMYRCASSLRSGRVTDTQYFGPGTRLTVL.

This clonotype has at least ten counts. DNA for the CDR3: TGTGCCTGGAGTGTATCCGGGGCTTGGACTGAAGCTTTCTTT. It is translated as CAWSVSGAWTEAFF. The gene calls are TRBV30 and TRBJ1-1; the D gene is possibly TRBD1 (5 bases). In germline, CDR1 is GTSNPN, CDR2 SVGIG (reference sequence). The CDR3 totals 14 residues. V was cut by 0 bases and J by 5 bases, with 13 bases left in between.

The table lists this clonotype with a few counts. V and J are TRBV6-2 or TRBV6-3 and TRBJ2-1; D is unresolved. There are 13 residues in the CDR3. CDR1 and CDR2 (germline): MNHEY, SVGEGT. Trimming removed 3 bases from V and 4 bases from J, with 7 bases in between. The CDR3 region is CASSYRRYNEQFF. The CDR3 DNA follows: TGTGCCAGCAGTTATCGGAGATACAATGAGCAGTTCTTC.

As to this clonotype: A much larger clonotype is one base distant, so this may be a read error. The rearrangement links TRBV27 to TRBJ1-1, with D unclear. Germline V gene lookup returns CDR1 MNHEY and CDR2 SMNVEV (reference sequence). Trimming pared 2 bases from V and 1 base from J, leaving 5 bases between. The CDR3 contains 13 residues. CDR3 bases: TGTGCCAGCAGTTTAGTCTGGAACACTGAAGCTTTCTTT. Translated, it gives CASSLVWNTEAFF.

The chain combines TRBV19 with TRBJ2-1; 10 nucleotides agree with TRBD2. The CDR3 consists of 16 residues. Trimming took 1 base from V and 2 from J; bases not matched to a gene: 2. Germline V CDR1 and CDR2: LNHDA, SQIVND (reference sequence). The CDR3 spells CASSIASGSAYNEQFF. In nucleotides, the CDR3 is TGTGCCAGTAGTATAGCTAGCGGGAGTGCCTACAATGAGCAGTTCTTC. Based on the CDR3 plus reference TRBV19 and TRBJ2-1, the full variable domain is DGGITQSPKYLFRKEGQNVTLSCEQNLNHDAMYWYRQDPGQGLRLIYYSQIVNDFQKGDIAEGYSVSREKKESFPLTVTSAQKNPTAFYLCASSIASGSAYNEQFFGPGTRLTVL.

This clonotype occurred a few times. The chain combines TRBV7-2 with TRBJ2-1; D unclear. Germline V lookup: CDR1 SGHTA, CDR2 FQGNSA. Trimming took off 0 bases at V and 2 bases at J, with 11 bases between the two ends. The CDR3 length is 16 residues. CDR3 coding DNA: TGTGCCAGCAGCTTAGCGGCGGCAGGAACCTACAATGAGCAGTTCTTC. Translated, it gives CASSLAAAGTYNEQFF.

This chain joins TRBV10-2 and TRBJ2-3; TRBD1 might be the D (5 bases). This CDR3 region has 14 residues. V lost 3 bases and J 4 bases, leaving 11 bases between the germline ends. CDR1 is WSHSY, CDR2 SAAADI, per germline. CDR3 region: CASSDGRASDTQYF. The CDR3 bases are TGCGCCAGCAGTGACGGCAGGGCCTCAGATACGCAGTATTTT.

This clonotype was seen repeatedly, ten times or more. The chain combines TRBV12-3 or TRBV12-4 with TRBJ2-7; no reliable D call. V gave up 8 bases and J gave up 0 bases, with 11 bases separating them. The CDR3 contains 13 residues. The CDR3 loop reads CASGAAASYEQYF. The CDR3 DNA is TGTGCCAGCGGCGCTGCAGCCTCCTACGAGCAGTACTTC.